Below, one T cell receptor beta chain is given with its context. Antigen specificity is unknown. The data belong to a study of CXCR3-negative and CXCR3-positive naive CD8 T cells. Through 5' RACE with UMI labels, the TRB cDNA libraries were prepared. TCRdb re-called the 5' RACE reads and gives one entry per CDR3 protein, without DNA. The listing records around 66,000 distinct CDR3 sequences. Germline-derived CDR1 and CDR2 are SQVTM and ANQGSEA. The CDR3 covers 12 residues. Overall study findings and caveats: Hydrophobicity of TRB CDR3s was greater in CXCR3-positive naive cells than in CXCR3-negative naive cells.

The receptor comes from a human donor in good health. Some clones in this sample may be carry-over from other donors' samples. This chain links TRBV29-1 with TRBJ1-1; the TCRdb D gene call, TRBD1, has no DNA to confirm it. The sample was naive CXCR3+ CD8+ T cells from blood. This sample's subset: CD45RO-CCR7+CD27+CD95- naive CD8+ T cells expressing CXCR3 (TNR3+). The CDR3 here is CSVGPRGTEAFF. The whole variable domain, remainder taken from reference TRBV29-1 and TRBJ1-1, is SAVISQKPSRDICQRGTSLTIQCQVDSQVTMMFWYRQQPGQSLTLIATANQGSEATYESGFVIDKFPISRPNLTFSTLTVSNMSPEDSSIYLCSVGPRGTEAFFGQGTRLTVV.